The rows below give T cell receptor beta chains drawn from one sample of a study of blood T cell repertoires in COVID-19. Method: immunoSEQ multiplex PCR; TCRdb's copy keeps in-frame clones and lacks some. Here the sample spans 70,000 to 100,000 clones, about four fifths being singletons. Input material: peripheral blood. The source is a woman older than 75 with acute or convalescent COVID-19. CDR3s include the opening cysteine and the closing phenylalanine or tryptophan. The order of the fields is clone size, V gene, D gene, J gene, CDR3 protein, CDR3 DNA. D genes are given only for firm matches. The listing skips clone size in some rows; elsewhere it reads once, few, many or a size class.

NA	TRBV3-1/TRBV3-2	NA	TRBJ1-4	CASGGELINEKLFF	TGTGCCAGTGGTGGGGAGCTCATCAATGAAAAACTGTTTTTT
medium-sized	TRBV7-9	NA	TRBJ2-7	CASSLTSGIHEQYF	TGTGCCAGCAGCCTAACGTCAGGGATCCACGAGCAGTACTTC
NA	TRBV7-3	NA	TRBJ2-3	CASSLNGRLDTQYF	TGTGCCAGCAGCTTAAATGGCAGGTTAGATACGCAGTATTTT
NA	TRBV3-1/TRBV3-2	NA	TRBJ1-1	CASSQTNREAFF	TGTGCCAGCAGCCAAACAAACAGGGAGGCTTTCTTT
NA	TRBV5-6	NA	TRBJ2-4	CASSPAEREIAKNIQYF	TGTGCCAGCAGCCCCGCCGAGCGCGAAATAGCCAAAAACATTCAGTACTTC
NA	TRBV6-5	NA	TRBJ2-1	CASSYRGILDNEQFF	TGTGCCAGCAGTTACCGGGGGATTTTGGACAATGAGCAGTTCTTC
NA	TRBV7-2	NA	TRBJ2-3	CASSLGEHITDTQYF	TGTGCCAGCAGCTTAGGTGAACACATCACAGATACGCAGTATTTT
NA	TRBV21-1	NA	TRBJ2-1	CASSKPPGITYNEQFF	TGTGCCAGCAGCAAACCGCCAGGGATAACCTACAATGAGCAGTTCTTC
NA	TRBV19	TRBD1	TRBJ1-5	CASSGTGGEGPREPQHF	TGTGCCAGTAGCGGGACAGGGGGCGAAGGACCGAGAGAGCCCCAGCATTTT
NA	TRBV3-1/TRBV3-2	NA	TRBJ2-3	CATLKKGESTDTQYF	TGTGCCACCCTAAAAAAGGGGGAGAGCACAGATACGCAGTATTTT
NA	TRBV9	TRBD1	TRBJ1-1	CASSVEGQGHTEAFF	TGTGCCAGCAGCGTAGAGGGACAGGGCCACACTGAAGCTTTCTTT
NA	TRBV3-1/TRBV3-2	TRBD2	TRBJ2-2	CASSQPGLAGGLNTGELFF	TGTGCCAGCAGCCAACCAGGACTAGCGGGGGGGCTGAACACCGGGGAGCTGTTTTTT
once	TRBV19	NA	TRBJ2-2	CASSIGRGGELFF	TGTGCCAGTAGTATCGGACGGGGCGGGGAGCTGTTTTTT
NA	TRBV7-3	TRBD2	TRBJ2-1	CASSPLGRGEYNEQFF	TGTGCCAGCAGCCCTTTAGGGCGGGGGGAATACAATGAGCAGTTCTTC
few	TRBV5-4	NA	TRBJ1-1	CASSLLGDSTEAFF	TGTGCCAGCAGCTTGCTAGGGGATTCCACTGAAGCTTTCTTT
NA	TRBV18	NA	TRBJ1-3	CASSPPGAGNTIYF	TGTGCCAGCTCACCACCCGGGGCTGGAAACACCATATATTTT
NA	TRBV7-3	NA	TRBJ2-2	CASSLLHSSISAGELFF	TGTGCCAGCAGCTTACTCCATAGCAGTATATCGGCCGGGGAGCTGTTTTTT
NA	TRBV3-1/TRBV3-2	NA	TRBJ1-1	CASSVRRVTEAFF	TGTGCCAGCAGCGTGCGCAGGGTCACTGAAGCTTTCTTT
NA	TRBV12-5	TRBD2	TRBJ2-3	CASGLGNLLAGTDTQYF	TGTGCTAGTGGTTTGGGGAACTTACTAGCGGGGACAGATACGCAGTATTTT
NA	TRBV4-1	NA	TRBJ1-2	CASSQDVQAYGYTF	TGCGCCAGCAGCCAAGATGTACAGGCTTATGGCTACACCTTC
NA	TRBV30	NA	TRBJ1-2	CAWMAGPISNYGYTF	TGTGCCTGGATGGCAGGCCCGATTTCGAACTATGGCTACACCTTC
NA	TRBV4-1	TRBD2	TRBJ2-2	CASSRPSGNTGELFF	TGCGCCAGCAGCCGGCCTAGCGGTAACACCGGGGAGCTGTTTTTT
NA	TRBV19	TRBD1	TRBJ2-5	CASRRQGQTETQYF	TGTGCCAGTAGAAGACAGGGCCAAACGGAGACCCAGTACTTC
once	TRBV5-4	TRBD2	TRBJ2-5	CASSAGLAGTETQYF	TGTGCCAGCAGCGCCGGACTAGCGGGGACTGAGACCCAGTACTTC
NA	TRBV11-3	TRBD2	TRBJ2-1	CASSLVPSGSSSYNEQFF	TGTGCCAGCAGCTTAGTTCCTAGCGGGTCTAGCTCCTACAATGAGCAGTTCTTC
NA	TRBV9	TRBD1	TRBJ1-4	CASSVQGAEDEKLFF	TGTGCCAGCAGCGTACAGGGGGCCGAGGATGAAAAACTGTTTTTT
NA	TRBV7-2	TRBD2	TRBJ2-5	CASSPSGGAGAQYF	TGTGCCAGCAGCCCTAGCGGGGGGGCCGGGGCCCAGTACTTC
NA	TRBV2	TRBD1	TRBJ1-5	CASSGEGARQPQHF	TGTGCCAGCAGTGGAGAGGGGGCCCGGCAGCCCCAGCATTTT
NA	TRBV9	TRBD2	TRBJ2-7	CASSAGGLPGNSYEQYF	TGTGCCAGCAGCGCTGGGGGACTACCCGGAAACTCCTACGAGCAGTACTTC